A single sample is the source of the 18 T cell receptor beta chains below, sequenced in a study of T cell repertoires in cytomegalovirus infection. One entry per CDR3 protein, called by TCRdb with MiXCR from the reads. There are about 260,000 distinct CDR3 sequences in the sample; approximately 9.1% occur only once, and about 16% lies in the top ten. The sample taken for sequencing was PBMCs. The receptors stem from a human donor in good health (CMV status not recorded). Some clones in this sample may be carry-over from other donors' samples.

This clonotype was counted at least ten times. The chain joins TRBV7-2 to TRBJ2-4; 12 positions agree with TRBD2. Germline CDR1 SGHTA, CDR2 FQGNSA. V trimming: 2 bases; J trimming: 5 bases; junction bases outside the gene matches: 7. The CDR3 has 17 residues. The CDR3 protein is CASSLTTSGSFENIQYF. The CDR3 DNA reads TGTGCCAGCAGCTTAACGACTAGCGGGAGTTTTGAAAACATTCAGTACTTC.

This clonotype occurred many times. The V gene is TRBV7-9, the J gene TRBJ2-3; D perhaps matches TRBD2 (6 bases). The CDR3 runs to 15 residues. V gave up 0 bases and J gave up 2 bases, with 9 bases separating them. Germline lookup yields CDR1 SEHNR and CDR2 FQNEAQ (reference sequence). In nucleotides, the CDR3 is TGTGCCAGCAGCTTAGCTAGCGGATCCACAGATACGCAGTATTTT. It yields the protein CASSLASGSTDTQYF.

The table lists this clonotype with many counts. The V call is TRBV7-2, the J call TRBJ1-2; no clear D gene. Per germline, CDR1 SGHTA and CDR2 FQGNSA. This CDR3 is built from 15 residues. Trimming left V 0 bases short and J 4 bases short, with 12 bases between. CDR3 sequence (DNA): TGTGCCAGCAGCTTAGCGGGCCAGGCTTCCTATGGCTACACCTTC. This sequence encodes CASSLAGQASYGYTF. The complete variable domain, with remaining parts taken from reference TRBV7-2 and TRBJ1-2, reads GAGVSQSPSNKVTEKGKDVELRCDPISGHTALYWYRQSLGQGLEFLIYFQGNSAPDKSGLPSDRFSAERTGGSVSTLTIQRTQQEDSAVYLCASSLAGQASYGYTFGSGTRLTVV.

This clonotype was found many times. V is TRBV28 and J is TRBJ1-2; possible D gene TRBD1, 6 bases. This CDR3 is built from 13 residues. Trimming stripped 4 bases from V and 2 bases from J, with 8 bases between. Germline assignment: CDR1 MDHEN and CDR2 SYDVKM. The CDR3 sequence is CASSSGQNYGYTF. The CDR3, as DNA: TGTGCCAGCAGTTCAGGACAGAACTATGGCTACACCTTC.

The CDR3 nucleotides read TGTGCCAGCAGTCCCGGTCCTTTAGAAGGCGAGCAGTACTTC. Translating it yields CASSPGPLEGEQYF. This chain links TRBV6-1 with TRBJ2-7; D is unclear. The CDR3 runs 14 residues. Trimming shortened V by 5 bases and J by 6 bases, and 17 bases separated the two germline ends. CDR1 is MNHNS and CDR2 is SASEGT in the germline V gene.

This clonotype was seen many times. This sequence joins TRBV27 and TRBJ2-7; 9 bases align to TRBD2. The junction had 8 bases not matched to a gene; V was cut back by 5 bases and J by 0 bases. Germline V gene lookup returns CDR1 MNHEY and CDR2 SMNVEV (reference sequence). This CDR3 is built from 16 residues. The CDR3: CASSPLAGDHSYEQYF. As DNA, the CDR3 is TGTGCCAGCAGTCCTTTAGCGGGGGACCACTCCTACGAGCAGTACTTC.

This clonotype was observed at least ten times. The V gene is TRBV5-1, the J gene TRBJ1-4; no definite D call. The germline V gene encodes CDR1 SGHRS and CDR2 YFSETQ. V was pared by 2 bases and J by 0 bases, with 8 bases between. This CDR3 has 15 residues. CDR3 protein: CASSFGRATNEKLFF. CDR3 nucleotides: TGCGCCAGCAGCTTCGGCCGAGCAACTAATGAAAAACTGTTTTTT.

CDR3 DNA sequence: TGTGCCAGCAGTAGATTAACTAGCACAGATACGCAGTATTTT. Encoded protein: CASSRLTSTDTQYF. This chain joins TRBV12-3 or TRBV12-4 and TRBJ2-3, with D hard to call. Trimming stripped 5 bases from V and 0 bases from J, with 9 bases between. The CDR3 length is 14 residues.

A note on this clonotype: This may be a read error: a much more frequent sequence differs by one nucleotide. The V gene is TRBV4-3, the J gene TRBJ1-6; D unresolved. CDR1 is LGHNA, CDR2 YSLEER, per germline. The CDR3 sequence is 16 residues long. V was cut by 5 bases and J by 0 bases, with 11 bases left in between. CDR3 sequence: CASSESASSYNSPLHF. CDR3 in DNA: TGCGCCAGCAGCGAATCAGCGAGCTCCTATAATTCACCCCTCCACTTT.

In this sample, this clonotype turned up many times. J is TRBJ1-5 and V is TRBV6-2 or TRBV6-3, with a tentative D call TRBD1 (5 bases). Per the germline V gene, CDR1 is MNHEY and CDR2 is SVGEGT. CDR3 length equals 17 residues. V was cut by 5 bases and J by 7 bases, with 24 bases left in between. In DNA form, the CDR3 reads TGTGCCAGCAGTGAAAATGAAGAGACAGACCAAGAGCAGCCCCAGCATTTT. Protein sequence: CASSENEETDQEQPQHF.

This clonotype was counted ten times or more. The rearrangement joins TRBV7-2 to TRBJ2-5; D unclear. The CDR3 runs to 13 residues. V shed 4 bases and J shed 5 bases, with 11 bases lying between them. Germline V gene lookup returns CDR1 SGHTA and CDR2 FQGNSA. Written as DNA, the CDR3 is TGTGCCAGCAGCTCCGGGTGGTCGGAGACCCAGTACTTC. The encoded protein is CASSSGWSETQYF.

A few counts support this clonotype. The chain links TRBV6-2 or TRBV6-3 to TRBJ2-7; tentatively, D is TRBD1 or TRBD2 (5 bases each). Trimming left V 8 bases short and J 4 bases short, with 12 bases between. Germline CDR1 MNHEY, CDR2 SVGEGT. This CDR3 region has 12 residues. The CDR3 DNA is TGTGCCAGCCGGGACGCCCCTTACGAGCAGTACTTC. Translation gives CASRDAPYEQYF.

The chain has TRBV6-2 or TRBV6-3 and TRBJ1-1; D call uncertain. Germline CDR1 and CDR2: MNHEY and SVGEGT. The V gene lost 5 bases and the J gene lost 1 base, with 14 bases spanning the gap. The CDR3 runs 15 residues. This CDR3 reads CASSPLPPKNTEAFF. The CDR3 coding sequence is TGTGCCAGCAGTCCGCTACCCCCAAAGAACACTGAAGCTTTCTTT.

This clonotype was found many times. This chain joins TRBV7-2 and TRBJ2-5; possible D gene TRBD1, 6 bases. The ends were cut back, 1 base at V and 1 base at J, with 13 bases in the middle. Germline V gene data show CDR1 as SGHTA and CDR2 as FQGNSA. The CDR3 contains 16 residues. This CDR3 reads CASSLVAWGPQETQYF. DNA of the CDR3: TGTGCCAGCAGCTTAGTTGCGTGGGGGCCCCAAGAGACCCAGTACTTC.

This clonotype has just a few counts. This chain uses TRBV5-6 with TRBJ1-2, with D unresolved. Germline lookup yields CDR1 SGHDT and CDR2 YYEEEE. CDR3 length: 12 amino acids. Trimming removed 4 bases at V and 4 bases at J, with 8 bases between. The CDR3 here is CASSAASYGYTF. CDR3 in DNA: TGTGCCAGCAGCGCCGCTAGCTATGGCTACACCTTC.

This clonotype was counted ten times or more. The J gene is TRBJ1-6, the V gene TRBV7-2, with D perhaps matching TRBD1 (5 bases). This CDR3 has 14 residues. CDR1 is SGHTA, CDR2 FQGNSA, per germline. V was trimmed by 8 bases and J by 7 bases, leaving 15 bases between them. The CDR3 spells CASARDGSNSPLHF. In DNA, the CDR3 is TGTGCCAGCGCACGGGACGGAAGCAATTCACCCCTCCACTTT.

This clonotype was counted only a few times. V and J are TRBV20-1 and TRBJ2-7; D perhaps matches TRBD2 (6 bases). The CDR3 sequence is 14 residues long. Germline V gene lookup returns CDR1 DFQATT and CDR2 SNEGSKA (reference sequence). Trimming shortened V by 1 base and J by 3 bases, and 13 bases separated the two germline ends. The CDR3 coding sequence is TGCAGTGCTAGAGTGGGGACTGCTGGCTACGAGCAGTACTTC. Its protein product is CSARVGTAGYEQYF.

The sample holds many counts of this clonotype. The chain employs TRBV28 and TRBJ1-4, with D possibly being TRBD1 (6 bases). This CDR3 contains 16 residues. Trimming pared 6 bases from V and 6 bases from J, leaving 20 bases between. The germline gives CDR1 MDHEN, CDR2 SYDVKM. The CDR3 DNA reads as TGTGCCAGCAGCCAACATGGCAGGGGTTGGGATGAAAAACTGTTTTTT. It yields the protein CASSQHGRGWDEKLFF.